Following are 19 T cell receptor beta chains from one sample sequenced in a study of shared clonotypes between healthy human individuals. Here immunoSEQ multiplex PCR was the method, and the copy in TCRdb shows in-frame clones only, minus some. The sample comprises approximately 1.4 million clones, 95% to 99% of which are singletons, and roughly 0.45% rests with the top ten. The sequencing input was naive CD4+ T cells sorted from blood. As for subset: CD45RA+ positively selected. The receptors derive from a man younger than 45 in good health.

This chain connects TRBV30 to TRBJ2-7; 14 bases are shared with TRBD2. Germline V CDR1 and CDR2: GTSNPN, SVGIG (reference sequence). V dropped 6 bases and J dropped 6; count of bases not matched to a gene: 10. The CDR3 covers 15 residues. CDR3 amino acids: CACQPGTSGSGEQYF. Written as DNA, the CDR3 is TGTGCCTGTCAGCCCGGGACTAGCGGGAGCGGCGAGCAGTACTTC.

The chain employs TRBV27 and TRBJ1-2, with a tentative D call TRBD1 (6 bases). The CDR3 has 12 residues. Germline V gene data show CDR1 as MNHEY and CDR2 as SMNVEV (reference sequence). V was shortened by 4 bases and J by 5 bases, with 8 bases between the two germline ends. The CDR3 nucleotides read TGTGCCAGCAGTTGGACAGAGTATGGCTACACCTTC. Protein sequence: CASSWTEYGYTF.

The chain carries TRBV11-2 and TRBJ1-4; no firm D call. Germline values: CDR1 SGHAT, CDR2 FQNNGV. The CDR3 sequence is 11 residues long. V was clipped by 2 bases and J by 10 bases, with 5 bases between them. The CDR3 sequence: CASSLTGKLFF. CDR3 DNA sequence: TGTGCCAGCAGCTTAACCGGAAAACTGTTTTTT.

V and J are TRBV29-1 and TRBJ2-5; D not resolved. The V gene's germline CDR1 is SQVTM and CDR2 ANQGSEA. V dropped 3 bases and J dropped 0 bases, with 8 bases sitting between them. This CDR3 contains 13 residues. The CDR3 DNA sequence: TGCAGCGTTGATCGCAGAGACCAAGAGACCCAGTACTTC. Translating it yields CSVDRRDQETQYF.

As concerns this clone: Other DNA sequences in the same sample also yield this CDR3. The J gene is TRBJ2-7, the V gene TRBV7-9; no clear D gene. Germline V gene lookup returns CDR1 SEHNR and CDR2 FQNEAQ (reference sequence). CDR3 length equals 12 residues. V shed 1 base and J shed 3 bases, with 4 bases lying between them. The CDR3 region is CASSLVNYEQYF. CDR3 bases: TGTGCCAGCAGCTTAGTAAACTACGAGCAGTACTTC. Together with reference TRBV7-9 and TRBJ2-7, the CDR3 gives the full variable domain: DTGVSQNPRHKITKRGQNVTFRCDPISEHNRLYWYRQTLGQGPEFLTYFQNEAQLEKSRLLSDRFSAERPKGSFSTLEIQRTEQGDSAMYLCASSLVNYEQYFGPGTRLTVT.

This chain uses TRBV5-1 with TRBJ2-1, with 10 bases matching TRBD2. The CDR3 runs 16 residues. Germline loops: CDR1 SGHRS, CDR2 YFSETQ. Trimming took 8 bases from V and 3 from J; bases not matched to a gene: 11. CDR3 DNA sequence: TGCGCCAGTTCACTAGCGGGGAAGGAGAGCTACAATGAGCAGTTCTTC. Protein sequence: CASSLAGKESYNEQFF. The whole variable domain, filled in from reference TRBV5-1 and TRBJ2-1, reads KAGVTQTPRYLIKTRGQQVTLSCSPISGHRSVSWYQQTPGQGLQFLFEYFSETQRNKGNFPGRFSGRQFSNSRSEMNVSTLELGDSALYLCASSLAGKESYNEQFFGPGTRLTVL.

The V call is TRBV6-4, the J call TRBJ2-1, with D perhaps matching TRBD2 (6 bases). V dropped 0 bases and J dropped 10 bases, with 10 bases sitting between them. The CDR3 is made up of 13 amino acids. Germline CDR1 and CDR2: MRHNA and SNTAGT. The CDR3 loop is CASSDSGGVEQFF. Here the CDR3 DNA reads TGTGCCAGCAGTGACTCAGGCGGGGTAGAGCAGTTCTTC.

The chain uses TRBV2 and TRBJ2-1; 7 bases match TRBD1. The CDR3 runs 15 residues. CDR1 is SNHLY, CDR2 FYNNEI, per germline. The junction had 10 bases not matched to a gene; V was cut back by 2 bases and J by 9 bases. CDR3 in DNA: TGTGCCAGCAGTGAAATGGGCAGGGGGACGAGTGAGCAGTTCTTC. It is translated as CASSEMGRGTSEQFF.

This chain joins TRBV21-1 and TRBJ2-7. TRBV21-1 is a pseudogene locus. This CDR3 spans 15 amino acids. CDR3 sequence (DNA): TGTGCCAGCAGCAATGGGGTTCTTTCCTCCTACGAGCAGTACTTC. Protein product: CASSNGVLSSYEQYF.

This clone has only one observation. The V gene is TRBV28, the J gene TRBJ2-3, with TRBD2 matching over 8 bases. Germline loops: CDR1 MDHEN, CDR2 SYDVKM. This CDR3 spans 15 amino acids. After removal of 5 bases from V and 1 base from J, the junction contained 5 bases not matched to a gene. CDR3: CASSGPGGGTDTQYF. For the CDR3, the DNA is TGTGCCAGCAGTGGGCCCGGGGGGGGCACAGATACGCAGTATTTT.

A word on this clone: The same CDR3 also results from other DNA sequences found in this sample. This sequence joins TRBV9 and TRBJ2-1; the D gene could be TRBD1 or TRBD2 (5 bases each). V lost 0 bases and J lost 6, with 7 bases in between. Germline-derived CDR1 and CDR2 are SGDLS and YYNGEE. The CDR3 is 13 residues long. Here the CDR3 DNA reads TGTGCCAGCAGCGTAGGGGGGTCCAATGAGCAGTTCTTC. This codes for CASSVGGSNEQFF.

The rearrangement joins TRBV29-1 to TRBJ1-5; the D is unclear. The CDR3 is 19 residues long. The germline V gene has CDR1 SQVTM and CDR2 ANQGSEA. V lost 5 bases to trimming and J lost 0 bases, with 26 bases between them. Here the CDR3 DNA reads TGCAGCGTTCTTTTTCCACATCTCCTGAAGGCTCATAGCAATCAGCCCCAGCATTTT. Protein sequence: CSVLFPHLLKAHSNQPQHF.

This clone was seen only once. The chain uses TRBV15 and TRBJ1-5; 7 nucleotides align to TRBD1. The CDR3 covers 16 residues. Germline V lookup: CDR1 LNHNV, CDR2 YYDKDF (reference sequence). Trimming took 3 bases from V and 2 from J; bases not matched to a gene: 7. CDR3 sequence: CATSRLLTGGNQPQHF. In DNA form, the CDR3 reads TGTGCCACCAGCAGGCTTCTAACAGGGGGCAATCAGCCCCAGCATTTT. The complete variable domain, with remaining parts taken from reference TRBV15 and TRBJ1-5, reads DAMVIQNPRYQVTQFGKPVTLSCSQTLNHNVMYWYQQKSSQAPKLLFHYYDKDFNNEADTPDNFQSRRPNTSFCFLDIRSPGLGDTAMYLCATSRLLTGGNQPQHFGDGTRLSIL.

The rearrangement joins TRBV19 to TRBJ2-3; 9 bases map to TRBD1. J gave up 1 base and V 1 base, and 12 bases lay outside the gene matches. The CDR3 length is 19 residues. Germline V gene lookup returns CDR1 LNHDA and CDR2 SQIVND (reference sequence). CDR3 amino acids: CASSIAGTGSLSRTDTQYF. The CDR3 DNA follows: TGTGCCAGTAGTATAGCCGGGACAGGGTCCCTATCTCGCACAGATACGCAGTATTTT.

The rearrangement joins TRBV4-1 to TRBJ2-5; D is unclear. V shed 0 bases and J shed 7 bases, with 6 bases lying between them. This CDR3 is built from 12 residues. From germline, CDR1 is MGHRA and CDR2 YSYEKL. The chain's CDR3 is CASSQDLVTQYF. The CDR3 coding sequence is TGCGCCAGCAGCCAAGATTTGGTGACCCAGTACTTC.

The CDR3, as DNA: TGCGCCAGCAGTCCAGCGACTAGCGACAATGAGCAGTTCTTC. Translated: CASSPATSDNEQFF. The chain has TRBV5-1 and TRBJ2-1; 8 positions match TRBD2. Germline CDR1 SGHRS, CDR2 YFSETQ. The V segment lost 5 bases and the J segment 5 bases; nucleotides outside the gene matches: 6. This CDR3 has 14 residues.

J is TRBJ2-1 and V is TRBV6-1; D call uncertain. Germline V lookup: CDR1 MNHNS, CDR2 SASEGT. Between the trimmed V and J ends, which lost 7 bases and 0 bases, there was a span of 10 bases. This CDR3 is 14 amino acids long. CDR3 loop: CASTSLPSYNEQFF. The CDR3, as DNA: TGTGCCAGCACCTCGTTGCCCTCCTACAATGAGCAGTTCTTC.

This chain links TRBV11-3 with TRBJ2-3, with 9 positions matching TRBD2. Germline V gene data show CDR1 as SGHNT and CDR2 as YENEEA. V lost 0 bases and J lost 4; bases outside the gene matches: 5. CDR3 size: 16 residues. The CDR3 coding sequence is TGTGCCAGCAGCTTAGACGGAGCGGGAGGTGCAGATACGCAGTATTTT. It encodes CASSLDGAGGADTQYF.

This chain joins TRBV7-2 and TRBJ1-2; weak D call: TRBD1 (5 bases). V was clipped by 5 bases and J by 4 bases, with 17 bases between them. The CDR3 is 15 residues long. The germline V gene has CDR1 SGHTA and CDR2 FQGNSA. CDR3 loop: CASSPPGRTFYGYTF. The CDR3 DNA is TGTGCCAGCAGCCCTCCGGGACGGACCTTCTATGGCTACACCTTC.